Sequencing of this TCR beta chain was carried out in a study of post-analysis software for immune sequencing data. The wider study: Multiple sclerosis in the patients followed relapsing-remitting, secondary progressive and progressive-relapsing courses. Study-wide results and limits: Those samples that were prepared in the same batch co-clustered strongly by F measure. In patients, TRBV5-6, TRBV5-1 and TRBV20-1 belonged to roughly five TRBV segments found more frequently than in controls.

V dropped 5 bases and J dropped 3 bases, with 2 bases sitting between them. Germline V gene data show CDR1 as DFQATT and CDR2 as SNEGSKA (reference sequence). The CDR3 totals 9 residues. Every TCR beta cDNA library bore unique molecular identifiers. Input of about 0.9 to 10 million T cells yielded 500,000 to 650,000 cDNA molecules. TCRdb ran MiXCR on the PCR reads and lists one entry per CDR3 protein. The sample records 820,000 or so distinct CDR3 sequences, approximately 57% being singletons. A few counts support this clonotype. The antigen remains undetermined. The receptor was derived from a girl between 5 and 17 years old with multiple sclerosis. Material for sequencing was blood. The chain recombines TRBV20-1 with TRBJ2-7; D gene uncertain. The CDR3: CSAGYEQYF. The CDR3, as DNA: TGCAGTGCTGGCTACGAGCAGTACTTC.